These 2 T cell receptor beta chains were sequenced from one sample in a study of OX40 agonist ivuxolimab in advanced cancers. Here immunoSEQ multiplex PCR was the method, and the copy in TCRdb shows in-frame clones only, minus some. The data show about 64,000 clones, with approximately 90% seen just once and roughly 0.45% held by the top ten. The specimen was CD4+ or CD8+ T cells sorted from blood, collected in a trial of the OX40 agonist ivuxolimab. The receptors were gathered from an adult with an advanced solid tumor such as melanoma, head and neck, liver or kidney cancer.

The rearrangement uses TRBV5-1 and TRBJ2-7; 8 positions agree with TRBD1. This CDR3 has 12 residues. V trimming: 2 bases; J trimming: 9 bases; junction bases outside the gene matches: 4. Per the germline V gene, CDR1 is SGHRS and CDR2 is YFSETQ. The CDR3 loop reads CASSLGQGGQYF. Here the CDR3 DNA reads TGCGCCAGCAGCTTAGGACAGGGCGGGCAGTACTTC.

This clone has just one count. CDR3 nucleotide sequence: TGTGCCAGCAGCTTAGCCCAAGCGGGAAAAGAGACCCAGTACTTC. Its protein is CASSLAQAGKETQYF. The rearrangement uses TRBV7-2 and TRBJ2-5, with TRBD2 identical over 7 bases. The CDR3 extends over 15 amino acids. In germline, CDR1 is SGHTA, CDR2 FQGNSA. V lost 0 bases, J lost 3 bases, and 4 bases stayed unmatched.